This T cell receptor (beta chain) was retrieved from a study of spatial heterogeneity in lung cancer. Study at large: Alpha-chain sequences were consistently detected less often than beta-chain sequences. More than 8.5 raw reads, on average, carried each unique TCR and UMI combination. Study results and caveats: One measure, the expanded intratumoral alpha and beta TCR count, tracked tumor mutation counts.

Each CDR3 protein gets one entry after TCRdb re-called the 5' RACE reads with MiXCR. The sample records 7,000 to 8,500 distinct CDR3 sequences, about 3.2% being singletons. The V end lost 5 bases, the J end lost 4 bases, and 15 bases lay between the germline ends. The CDR3 is made up of 15 amino acids. Germline CDR1 reads MNHNY; CDR2 reads SVGAGI (reference sequence). By frequency in the sample, this clonotype is medium-sized. The antigen remains unidentified. The sample's time point: sample taken at primary tumor resection. Donation came from 70 or so patients with untreated early-stage non-small cell lung cancer. TCRs were sequenced from unsorted whole RNA of tumor, nontumor lung or PBMC.

The source was lung tumor tissue, collected at surgery. V is TRBV6-6 and J is TRBJ2-1; D is unresolved. This clonotype was obtained from a male donor with early-stage non-small cell lung cancer. CDR3 loop: CASSRDPGPYNEQFF. The CDR3 DNA reads TGTGCCAGCAGTCGAGACCCGGGTCCTTACAATGAGCAGTTCTTC.